The clone carrying this T cell receptor (beta chain) occurred a few times. Germline V lookup: CDR1 SEHNR, CDR2 FQNEAQ (reference sequence). This CDR3 contains 12 residues. V dropped 4 bases and J dropped 7 bases, with 7 bases sitting between them. This entry comes from a study of T cells after yellow fever vaccination. TCRdb itself ran the 5' RACE reads through MiXCR, one entry per CDR3 protein. The sample yields approximately 120,000 distinct CDR3 sequences, about 16% seen once. This specimen was CD8+ T cells sorted from PBMCs, taken 5 days after the yellow fever booster vaccination. This chain links TRBV7-9 with TRBJ2-2; D not certain. The receptor was derived from a man aged 18 to 30 who received the YFV17D yellow fever vaccine. As DNA, the CDR3 is TGTGCCAGCAGCTCCTTTGGCGGGGAGCTGTTTTTT. Its protein product is CASSSFGGELFF.